A single sample gave rise to the 18 T cell receptor beta chains below, sequenced in a study of blood T cells in healthy people across ages. Primers used in a second PCR of roughly 6 to 11 cycles were a sample-barcoded 5' primer and a J-beta primer mix. Via MiXCR, TCRdb re-called the 5' RACE reads, giving one row per CDR3 protein. The sample comprises approximately 1.5 million distinct CDR3 sequences, 34% of which are singletons, and around 11% rests with the top ten. Sequences were obtained from blood. Source of these receptors: a woman in her twenties or thirties in good health.

The chain recombines TRBV5-1 with TRBJ2-5; TRBD1 might be the D (6 bases). CDR3 length: 14 residues. Germline values: CDR1 SGHRS, CDR2 YFSETQ. The V and J ends lost 4 bases and 10 bases respectively, with 20 bases between them. Written as DNA, the CDR3 is TGCGCCAGCAGCCCGGACAGATCGCATGAGGACCAGTACTTC. It specifies CASSPDRSHEDQYF.

This clonotype was counted between two and nine times. V usage is TRBV5-1 and J usage is TRBJ2-7; D uncertain. Trimming shortened V by 4 bases and J by 5 bases, and 10 bases separated the two germline ends. CDR1 and CDR2 from the germline V gene are SGHRS and YFSETQ. The CDR3 contains 12 residues. The CDR3 region is CASSRSWNEQYF. The CDR3, as DNA: TGCGCCAGCAGCCGATCTTGGAACGAGCAGTACTTC.

This rearrangement joins TRBV11-2 to TRBJ2-7; D unclear. V lost 1 base and J lost 0, with 10 bases in between. This CDR3 has 15 amino acids. The germline gives CDR1 SGHAT, CDR2 FQNNGV. Here the CDR3 reads CASSLARSSSYEQYF. DNA of the CDR3: TGTGCCAGCAGCTTAGCCAGGTCGAGCTCCTACGAGCAGTACTTC.

Remarks on this clonotype: The CDR3 end shows no conserved phenylalanine or tryptophan, and so a read error is likely. The chain uses TRBV12-3 or TRBV12-4 and TRBJ1-1, with D possibly matching TRBD1 (5 bases). Trimming shortened V by 0 bases and J by 10 bases, and 12 bases separated the two germline ends. This CDR3 spans 13 amino acids. CDR3: CASSLALGEVAFL. The CDR3 nucleotides read TGTGCCAGCAGTTTAGCGCTGGGGGAAGTAGCTTTCTTG.

This clonotype turned up a few times. The CDR3, as DNA: TGTGCCAGCAGTTTATCGACGGGGCTTCGCTCCTACGAGCAGTACTTC. Protein product: CASSLSTGLRSYEQYF. The V and J genes are TRBV27 and TRBJ2-7, with D perhaps being TRBD1 or TRBD2 (5 bases each). The CDR3 loop spans 16 amino acids. V dropped 0 bases and J dropped 0 bases, with 12 bases sitting between them. Germline assignment: CDR1 MNHEY and CDR2 SMNVEV (reference sequence).

This rearrangement joins TRBV7-9 to TRBJ2-1; 8 bases map to TRBD2. This CDR3 is built from 15 residues. Unmatched junction bases numbered 10, after V lost 5 bases and J lost 7 bases. CDR1 SEHNR and CDR2 FQNEAQ come from the germline V gene (reference sequence). The CDR3 protein is CASSPASGQWNEQFF. The DNA for the CDR3 is TGTGCCAGCAGCCCCGCTAGCGGGCAATGGAATGAGCAGTTCTTC.

The V gene is TRBV20-1, the J gene TRBJ2-7; D is perhaps TRBD1 (5 bases). The CDR3 has 14 amino acids. Germline CDR1 reads DFQATT; CDR2 reads SNEGSKA (reference sequence). Trimming cost V 0 bases and J 3 bases, with 12 bases left between them. The CDR3 region is CSAREGEGNYEQYF. The DNA for the CDR3 is TGCAGTGCTAGAGAAGGGGAAGGGAACTACGAGCAGTACTTC.

The J gene is TRBJ1-2, the V gene TRBV29-1, with unresolved D. This CDR3 contains 16 residues. Germline assignment: CDR1 SQVTM and CDR2 ANQGSEA. Trimming removed 4 bases from V and 3 bases from J, with 21 bases in between. The CDR3: CSVGASVLKADYGYTF. The CDR3 region has the DNA TGCAGCGTTGGTGCGTCCGTTCTTAAGGCGGACTATGGCTACACCTTC.

This clonotype was found a few times. The chain couples TRBV20-1 to TRBJ1-2, with 7 positions matching TRBD1. Per the germline V gene, CDR1 is DFQATT and CDR2 is SNEGSKA (reference sequence). Trimming removed 0 bases from V and 2 bases from J; junction bases left unmatched: 6. CDR3 length: 15 residues. The CDR3: CSARDRDRPNYGYTF. The DNA of the CDR3 is TGCAGTGCTAGAGATAGGGACAGACCAAACTATGGCTACACCTTC.

This clonotype was detected a few times. The rearrangement joins TRBV28 to TRBJ2-7; no definite D call. CDR1 MDHEN and CDR2 SYDVKM come from the germline V gene. The CDR3 runs 13 residues. Trimming left V 5 bases short and J 6 bases short, with 14 bases between. The CDR3 sequence is CASSQGAAREQYF. Here the CDR3 DNA reads TGTGCCAGCAGTCAAGGAGCCGCCCGCGAGCAGTACTTC.

In its sample, this clonotype was seen many times. The genes are TRBV29-1 and TRBJ2-3; 10 bases line up with TRBD2. The V segment lost 6 bases and the J segment 4 bases; nucleotides outside the gene matches: 7. Germline V lookup: CDR1 SQVTM, CDR2 ANQGSEA. This CDR3 is 14 amino acids long. The CDR3 sequence is CSVESGRAPDTQYF. CDR3 sequence (DNA): TGCAGCGTCGAGAGCGGGAGGGCCCCAGATACGCAGTATTTT.

The CDR3 sequence: CASSHISGNPYNEQFF. Written as DNA, the CDR3 is TGCGCCAGCAGCCACATTAGCGGGAATCCCTACAATGAGCAGTTCTTC. The rearrangement links TRBV4-1 to TRBJ2-1; TRBD2 matches at 8 bases. V lost 3 bases to trimming and J lost 2 bases; unmatched junction nucleotides: 6. The CDR3 loop spans 16 amino acids. Germline assignment: CDR1 MGHRA and CDR2 YSYEKL.

This clonotype was observed many times. The chain links TRBV20-1 to TRBJ2-7, with TRBD2 as a possible D gene (6 bases). CDR3 length: 14 residues. V was shortened by 1 base and J by 2 bases, with 12 bases between the two germline ends. The germline gives CDR1 DFQATT, CDR2 SNEGSKA (reference sequence). The CDR3 sequence is CSARGGGMAYEQYF. The CDR3 region has the DNA TGCAGTGCTAGAGGTGGGGGGATGGCCTACGAGCAGTACTTC.

The chain has TRBV29-1 and TRBJ1-2; D remains unclear. The CDR3 loop spans 12 amino acids. Germline assignment: CDR1 SQVTM and CDR2 ANQGSEA. The V and J ends lost 3 bases and 4 bases respectively, with 9 bases between them. CDR3: CSVEDGLYGYTF. In DNA form, the CDR3 reads TGCAGCGTTGAGGACGGACTCTATGGCTACACCTTC.

The V and J genes are TRBV5-1 and TRBJ2-3, with TRBD2 matching over 8 bases. Germline V CDR1 and CDR2: SGHRS, YFSETQ. Unmatched junction bases numbered 8, after V lost 0 bases and J lost 5 bases. This CDR3 region has 16 residues. The CDR3 sequence: CASSLGVAGKIDTQYF. In nucleotides, the CDR3 is TGCGCCAGCAGCTTGGGGGTAGCGGGAAAGATAGATACGCAGTATTTT.

This clonotype has a handful of counts. The rearrangement joins TRBV6-5 to TRBJ1-1; maybe TRBD1 (5 bases). V gave up 0 bases and J gave up 4 bases, with 9 bases separating them. The germline V gene encodes CDR1 MNHEY and CDR2 SVGAGI. This CDR3 region has 14 residues. The chain's CDR3 is CASSYSGDSTEAFF. DNA for the CDR3: TGTGCCAGCAGTTACTCAGGGGATAGCACTGAAGCTTTCTTT.

This chain connects TRBV4-2 to TRBJ2-2, with D perhaps given as TRBD1 or TRBD2 (5 bases each). V lost 4 bases, J lost 0 bases, and 12 bases lay in between. Germline V lookup: CDR1 LGHNA, CDR2 YNFKEQ. The CDR3 is made up of 16 amino acids. This CDR3 is CASSPAGTTNTGELFF. The CDR3 DNA reads as TGTGCCAGCAGCCCAGCCGGGACGACGAACACCGGGGAGCTGTTTTTT.

The V and J genes are TRBV3-1 and TRBJ1-4, with TRBD1 matching over 7 bases. Germline lookup yields CDR1 LGHDT and CDR2 YNNKEL (reference sequence). The trim removed 4 bases at V and 5 bases at J, leaving 7 bases unmatched. There are 15 residues in the CDR3. Written as DNA, the CDR3 is TGTGCCAGCAGCCCTCCGGGACAGCGGAATGAAAAACTGTTTTTT. As protein: CASSPPGQRNEKLFF.